Listed below are T cell receptor beta chains from one sample, sequenced in a study of siplizumab effects on memory and regulatory T cells. TCRdb keeps only in-frame clones here, not all; method: immunoSEQ multiplex PCR. Of 70,000 to 90,000 clones in the sample, 75% to 90% were seen once. Sequencing was performed on CD4+ T cells sorted from blood. These receptors originate from a human donor in good health. Both conserved end residues are part of each CDR3. The D gene is left open where the match is weak. Clone sizes are given selectively: once, few, many, or a class where the clone is expanded.

CDR3 protein: CSAQREGSYEQYF; CDR3 DNA: TGCAGCGCCCAGCGGGAGGGGTCCTACGAGCAGTACTTC; clone size: NA; CDR3 length: 13; D gene: TRBD2; J gene: TRBJ2-7; V gene: TRBV29-1
CDR3 protein: CASREDSHGELFF; CDR3 DNA: TGCGCCAGCAGGGAGGACAGCCACGGGGAGCTGTTTTTT; clone size: NA; CDR3 length: 13; D gene: NA; J gene: TRBJ2-2; V gene: TRBV5-1
CDR3 protein: CASSEGSGSGNIQYF; CDR3 DNA: TGTGCCAGCAGCGAAGGTAGCGGGAGTGGCAACATTCAGTACTTC; clone size: NA; CDR3 length: 15; D gene: TRBD2; J gene: TRBJ2-4; V gene: TRBV11-1
CDR3 protein: CASIAQGPRNGELFF; CDR3 DNA: TGTGCCAGCATCGCACAGGGTCCTAGGAACGGGGAGCTGTTTTTT; clone size: NA; CDR3 length: 15; D gene: NA; J gene: TRBJ2-2; V gene: TRBV28
CDR3 protein: CASSRGAGVYGYTF; CDR3 DNA: TGTGCCAGTAGCCGCGGGGCCGGCGTTTATGGCTACACCTTC; clone size: NA; CDR3 length: 14; D gene: NA; J gene: TRBJ1-2; V gene: TRBV19
CDR3 protein: CASSPLAFNEQFF; CDR3 DNA: TGTGCCAGCAGCCCACTAGCGTTCAATGAGCAGTTCTTC; clone size: NA; CDR3 length: 13; D gene: TRBD2; J gene: TRBJ2-1; V gene: TRBV11-3
CDR3 protein: CASSQDRGEPNEKLFF; CDR3 DNA: TGCGCCAGCAGCCAAGATCGTGGGGAACCTAATGAAAAACTGTTTTTT; clone size: NA; CDR3 length: 16; D gene: NA; J gene: TRBJ1-4; V gene: TRBV4-1
CDR3 protein: CASSSGTGEAFF; CDR3 DNA: TGTGCCAGCAGCTCGGGGACAGGAGAAGCTTTCTTT; clone size: NA; CDR3 length: 12; D gene: TRBD1; J gene: TRBJ1-1; V gene: TRBV7-8
CDR3 protein: CASSLVGRGNIQYF; CDR3 DNA: TGTGCCAGCAGCTTGGTTGGGAGGGGAAACATTCAGTACTTC; clone size: NA; CDR3 length: 14; D gene: TRBD2; J gene: TRBJ2-4; V gene: TRBV5-8
CDR3 protein: CASSGWHTEAFF; CDR3 DNA: TGTGCCAGCAGCGGCTGGCACACTGAAGCTTTCTTT; clone size: NA; CDR3 length: 12; D gene: NA; J gene: TRBJ1-1; V gene: TRBV6-5
CDR3 protein: CASRGLAVYNEQFF; CDR3 DNA: TGCGCCAGCAGGGGACTAGCGGTCTACAATGAGCAGTTCTTC; clone size: NA; CDR3 length: 14; D gene: TRBD2; J gene: TRBJ2-1; V gene: TRBV4-1
CDR3 protein: CASSARPAEGSGANVLTF; CDR3 DNA: TGCGCCAGCAGTGCCCGACCAGCGGAGGGCTCTGGGGCCAACGTCCTGACTTTC; clone size: NA; CDR3 length: 18; D gene: NA; J gene: TRBJ2-6; V gene: TRBV10-2
CDR3 protein: CASSRGQAGGQPQHF; CDR3 DNA: TGTGCCAGCAGCAGGGGACAGGCGGGAGGCCAGCCCCAGCATTTT; clone size: NA; CDR3 length: 15; D gene: TRBD1; J gene: TRBJ1-5; V gene: TRBV5-8
CDR3 protein: CASSVDQLRNTIYF; CDR3 DNA: TGTGCCAGCAGCGTAGACCAGCTTAGAAACACCATATATTTT; clone size: NA; CDR3 length: 14; D gene: NA; J gene: TRBJ1-3; V gene: TRBV9
CDR3 protein: CASSANRDQQYF; CDR3 DNA: TGTGCCAGCAGTGCTAACAGGGACCAGCAGTACTTC; clone size: NA; CDR3 length: 12; D gene: NA; J gene: TRBJ2-7; V gene: TRBV2
CDR3 protein: CAWSVGTPGANVLTF; CDR3 DNA: TGTGCCTGGAGTGTGGGGACCCCCGGGGCCAACGTCCTGACTTTC; clone size: NA; CDR3 length: 15; D gene: NA; J gene: TRBJ2-6; V gene: TRBV30
CDR3 protein: CASSSISGRRHTQYF; CDR3 DNA: TGTGCCAGCAGCTCTATCAGCGGGCGACGGCATACGCAGTATTTT; clone size: NA; CDR3 length: 15; D gene: NA; J gene: TRBJ2-3; V gene: TRBV11-2
CDR3 protein: CSAMGGGLADTDTQYF; CDR3 DNA: TGCAGCGCCATGGGTGGGGGACTAGCGGACACAGATACGCAGTATTTT; clone size: NA; CDR3 length: 16; D gene: TRBD2; J gene: TRBJ2-3; V gene: TRBV29-1
CDR3 protein: CASSSDRGYTEAFF; CDR3 DNA: TGTGCCAGCAGTTCCGACAGGGGATACACTGAAGCTTTCTTT; clone size: once; CDR3 length: 14; D gene: TRBD1; J gene: TRBJ1-1; V gene: TRBV27
CDR3 protein: CASSSLDRGYTNTEAFF; CDR3 DNA: TGTGCCAGCAGCTCCCTCGACAGGGGCTATACGAACACTGAAGCTTTCTTT; clone size: NA; CDR3 length: 17; D gene: TRBD1; J gene: TRBJ1-1; V gene: TRBV5-4
CDR3 protein: CASSQDLAGLLGEQYF; CDR3 DNA: TGCGCCAGCAGCCAGGATCTGGCGGGCCTCTTGGGGGAGCAGTACTTC; clone size: NA; CDR3 length: 16; D gene: NA; J gene: TRBJ2-7; V gene: TRBV4-3
CDR3 protein: CAPGQGSSEQYF; CDR3 DNA: TGTGCCCCGGGACAGGGGTCGTCCGAGCAGTACTTC; clone size: NA; CDR3 length: 12; D gene: TRBD1; J gene: TRBJ2-7; V gene: TRBV30
CDR3 protein: CSASGEETQYF; CDR3 DNA: TGCAGTGCGTCAGGGGAAGAGACCCAGTACTTC; clone size: NA; CDR3 length: 11; D gene: NA; J gene: TRBJ2-5; V gene: TRBV20-1
CDR3 protein: CASSFSTGRGREQYF; CDR3 DNA: TGTGCCAGCAGCTTTTCCACAGGGCGGGGGCGTGAGCAGTACTTC; clone size: NA; CDR3 length: 15; D gene: NA; J gene: TRBJ2-7; V gene: TRBV11-3
CDR3 protein: CASSRGLAGYEQYF; CDR3 DNA: TGTGCCAGCAGCCGCGGGCTAGCGGGGTACGAGCAGTACTTC; clone size: NA; CDR3 length: 14; D gene: TRBD2; J gene: TRBJ2-7; V gene: TRBV5-4
CDR3 protein: CASSQTGVGGYTF; CDR3 DNA: TGCGCCAGCAGCCAGACAGGGGTGGGTGGCTACACCTTC; clone size: NA; CDR3 length: 13; D gene: TRBD1; J gene: TRBJ1-2; V gene: TRBV4-1
CDR3 protein: CASSNRGHGYTF; CDR3 DNA: TGTGCCAGTAGTAACAGGGGGCACGGCTACACCTTC; clone size: NA; CDR3 length: 12; D gene: TRBD1; J gene: TRBJ1-2; V gene: TRBV19
CDR3 protein: CASSSGQGWLTEAFF; CDR3 DNA: TGTGCCAGCAGCTCGGGACAGGGGTGGTTAACTGAAGCTTTCTTT; clone size: NA; CDR3 length: 15; D gene: TRBD1; J gene: TRBJ1-1; V gene: TRBV11-2
CDR3 protein: CSVVRGSNYGYTF; CDR3 DNA: TGCAGCGTCGTCAGGGGTTCTAACTATGGCTACACCTTC; clone size: NA; CDR3 length: 13; D gene: NA; J gene: TRBJ1-2; V gene: TRBV29-1
CDR3 protein: CASSRDRAYEQFF; CDR3 DNA: TGTGCCAGCAGCCGAGACAGGGCCTATGAGCAGTTCTTC; clone size: NA; CDR3 length: 13; D gene: TRBD1; J gene: TRBJ2-1; V gene: TRBV7-9
CDR3 protein: CASSSGTENQPQHF; CDR3 DNA: TGTGCCAGCAGCTCCGGGACAGAGAATCAGCCCCAGCATTTT; clone size: NA; CDR3 length: 14; D gene: TRBD1; J gene: TRBJ1-5; V gene: TRBV7-3
CDR3 protein: CAWSSGRGLTEAFF; CDR3 DNA: TGTGCCTGGAGCTCGGGGAGGGGGCTCACTGAAGCTTTCTTT; clone size: NA; CDR3 length: 14; D gene: TRBD1; J gene: TRBJ1-1; V gene: TRBV30
CDR3 protein: CASNPSGARETQYF; CDR3 DNA: TGTGCCAGCAACCCCAGTGGGGCGAGGGAGACCCAGTACTTC; clone size: NA; CDR3 length: 14; D gene: NA; J gene: TRBJ2-5; V gene: TRBV28
CDR3 protein: CASSQAGGRALGEQFF; CDR3 DNA: TGTGCCAGCAGCCAAGCTGGCGGGAGGGCCCTCGGTGAGCAGTTCTTC; clone size: NA; CDR3 length: 16; D gene: TRBD2; J gene: TRBJ2-1; V gene: TRBV14
CDR3 protein: CASRGGEEKLFF; CDR3 DNA: TGTGCCAGCCGGGGCGGAGAAGAAAAACTGTTTTTT; clone size: NA; CDR3 length: 12; D gene: NA; J gene: TRBJ1-4; V gene: TRBV6-6
CDR3 protein: CASSFGQGQETQYF; CDR3 DNA: TGCGCCAGCAGCTTTGGGCAGGGACAAGAGACCCAGTACTTC; clone size: NA; CDR3 length: 14; D gene: NA; J gene: TRBJ2-5; V gene: TRBV5-1
CDR3 protein: CASSFGSRTYRSYEQYF; CDR3 DNA: TGCGCCAGCAGCTTTGGCAGCCGGACCTACCGCTCCTACGAGCAGTACTTC; clone size: NA; CDR3 length: 17; D gene: NA; J gene: TRBJ2-7; V gene: TRBV5-1
CDR3 protein: CSVEQGVRTGELFF; CDR3 DNA: TGCAGCGTTGAACAGGGGGTACGGACCGGGGAGCTGTTTTTT; clone size: NA; CDR3 length: 14; D gene: TRBD1; J gene: TRBJ2-2; V gene: TRBV29-1
CDR3 protein: CASRFKGANYGYTF; CDR3 DNA: TGTGCCAGCAGGTTTAAGGGGGCTAACTATGGCTACACCTTC; clone size: NA; CDR3 length: 14; D gene: NA; J gene: TRBJ1-2; V gene: TRBV6-5
CDR3 protein: CASSSQRETEAFF; CDR3 DNA: TGTGCCAGCAGCTCTCAGAGAGAGACTGAAGCTTTCTTT; clone size: NA; CDR3 length: 13; D gene: NA; J gene: TRBJ1-1; V gene: TRBV7-2
CDR3 protein: CASAREWTGNQPQHF; CDR3 DNA: TGTGCCAGCGCAAGGGAGTGGACAGGGAATCAGCCCCAGCATTTT; clone size: NA; CDR3 length: 15; D gene: TRBD1; J gene: TRBJ1-5; V gene: TRBV6-1
CDR3 protein: CASSALAGDFYNEQFF; CDR3 DNA: TGTGCCAGCAGTGCCCTAGCGGGAGATTTTTACAATGAGCAGTTCTTC; clone size: NA; CDR3 length: 16; D gene: TRBD2; J gene: TRBJ2-1; V gene: TRBV2
CDR3 protein: CASSSDRVQTRNNEQFF; CDR3 DNA: TGTGCCAGCAGCTCAGACCGGGTCCAGACCCGTAACAATGAGCAGTTCTTC; clone size: NA; CDR3 length: 17; D gene: NA; J gene: TRBJ2-1; V gene: TRBV11-2
CDR3 protein: CASSPGHRFHEQYF; CDR3 DNA: TGTGCCAGCAGCCCCGGACACAGGTTCCACGAGCAGTACTTC; clone size: NA; CDR3 length: 14; D gene: NA; J gene: TRBJ2-7; V gene: TRBV7-6
CDR3 protein: CSVPGPNEAFF; CDR3 DNA: TGCAGCGTCCCCGGGCCTAATGAAGCTTTCTTT; clone size: few; CDR3 length: 11; D gene: NA; J gene: TRBJ1-1; V gene: TRBV29-1